These 6 T cell receptor beta chains were all obtained from the same sample, sequenced in a study of blood T cell repertoires in COVID-19. The table came from immunoSEQ multiplex PCR; TCRdb's copy has only in-frame clones and leaves some out. The data contain 150,000 to 200,000 clones, around 84% of them singletons. The sequencing input was peripheral blood. The receptor source for this set is a man aged 35-49 years with active or convalescent COVID-19.

The chain recombines TRBV7-2 with TRBJ1-6; TRBD1 might be the D (6 bases). CDR1 is SGHTA and CDR2 is FQGNSA in the germline V gene. The CDR3 is 17 amino acids. V lost 2 bases and J 0 bases, leaving 11 bases between the germline ends. In nucleotides, the CDR3 is TGTGCCAGCAGCTTAACGACAGGCAGCTCCTATAATTCACCCCTCCACTTT. This sequence encodes CASSLTTGSSYNSPLHF.

V usage is TRBV7-9 and J usage is TRBJ1-5; weak D call: TRBD1 (6 bases). Per the germline V gene, CDR1 is SEHNR and CDR2 is FQNEAQ (reference sequence). The CDR3 consists of 14 residues. With 5 bases removed from V and 2 bases from J, the gap between germline ends came to 10 bases. This CDR3 is CASSQGGGNQPQHF. Here the CDR3 DNA reads TGTGCCAGCAGCCAAGGGGGGGGCAATCAGCCCCAGCATTTT.

The J gene is TRBJ1-1, the V gene TRBV7-8; D not certain. The V gene's germline CDR1 is SGHVS and CDR2 FQNEAQ. V dropped 3 bases and J dropped 1 base, with 12 bases sitting between them. This CDR3 has 15 residues. The CDR3 coding sequence is TGTGCCAGCAGCTTCCGAGGAGTGGGGAACACTGAAGCTTTCTTT. It encodes CASSFRGVGNTEAFF.

The V call is TRBV29-1, the J call TRBJ2-2, with 8 bases matching TRBD1. Germline V gene lookup returns CDR1 SQVTM and CDR2 ANQGSEA. V trimming: 6 bases; J trimming: 3 bases; junction bases outside the gene matches: 6. The CDR3 consists of 14 residues. The DNA of the CDR3 is TGCAGCGTATCGGGACAGGTTCACACCGGGGAGCTGTTTTTT. Protein: CSVSGQVHTGELFF.

This rearrangement joins TRBV5-1 to TRBJ2-2; D possibly corresponds to TRBD2 (5 bases). CDR1 SGHRS and CDR2 YFSETQ come from the germline V gene. Trimming cost V 3 bases and J 0 bases, with 12 bases left between them. CDR3 size: 16 residues. CDR3 sequence (DNA): TGCGCCAGCAGCTCGGCAGGAGGCTCGAACACCGGGGAGCTGTTTTTT. Encoded protein: CASSSAGGSNTGELFF.

The chain employs TRBV7-8 and TRBJ1-4; 10 bases are shared with TRBD1. Germline values: CDR1 SGHVS, CDR2 FQNEAQ. CDR3 length: 16 residues. Trimming removed 4 bases from V and 7 bases from J; junction bases left unmatched: 9. Written as DNA, the CDR3 is TGTGCCAGCAGCTCCGGATGGAGGACAGGGGGTGAAAAACTGTTTTTT. It codes for CASSSGWRTGGEKLFF.